This record looks at one T cell receptor beta chain sequence and its context. Its target is not known. This sample stems from a study of beta chain features in type 1 diabetes. Findings of the study overall: In these data, an HLA type influence on TCRB rearrangement remained unresolved. In all four CD4+ subsets, TCRB CDR3 length was significantly, moderately reduced in type 1 diabetes.

Expressed TCRB transcripts got sequenced, as all isolated RNA was reverse transcribed. The assay was immunoSEQ multiplex PCR, and TCRdb's table has in-frame clones only and misses some. The table has 600,000 to 750,000 clones, roughly an eighth seen once. Sequencing used naive CD4+ T cells from blood. This TCR derives from a man aged 25 to 40 with type 1 diabetes.

The CDR3 DNA reads as TGTGCCAGCAGCGCTAATGACGGATACGAGCAGTACTTC. Its protein is CASSANDGYEQYF. The rearrangement links TRBV7-7 to TRBJ2-7; the D is unclear. The CDR3 spans 13 residues. CDR1 is SSHAT, CDR2 FNYEAQ, per germline (reference sequence). V was clipped by 5 bases and J by 4 bases, with 12 bases between them.